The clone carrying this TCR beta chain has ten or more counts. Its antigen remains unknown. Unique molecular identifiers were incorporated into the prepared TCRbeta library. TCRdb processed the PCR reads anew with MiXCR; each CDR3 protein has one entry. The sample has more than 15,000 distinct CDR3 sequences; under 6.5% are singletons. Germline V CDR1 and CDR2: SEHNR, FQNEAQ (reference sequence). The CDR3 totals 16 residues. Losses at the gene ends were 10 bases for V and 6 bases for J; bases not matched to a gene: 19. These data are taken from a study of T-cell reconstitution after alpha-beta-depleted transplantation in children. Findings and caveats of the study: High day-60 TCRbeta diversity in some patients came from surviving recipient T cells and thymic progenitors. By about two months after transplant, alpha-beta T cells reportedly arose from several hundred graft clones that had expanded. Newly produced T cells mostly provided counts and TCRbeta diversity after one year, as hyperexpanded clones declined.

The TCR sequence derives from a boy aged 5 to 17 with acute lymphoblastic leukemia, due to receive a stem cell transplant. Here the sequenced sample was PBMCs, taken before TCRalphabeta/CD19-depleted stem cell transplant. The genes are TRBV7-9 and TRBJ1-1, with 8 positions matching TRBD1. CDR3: CATSMSQGASQPEAFF. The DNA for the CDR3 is TGTGCCACCTCAATGAGTCAGGGGGCCTCCCAGCCTGAAGCTTTCTTT.